The clone carrying this T cell receptor (beta chain) was observed once. This CDR3 has 14 amino acids. V lost 1 base and J lost 2; bases outside the gene matches: 1. Germline V gene data show CDR1 as SEHNR and CDR2 as FQNEAQ (reference sequence). This sample stems from a study of T cell changes during pregnancy in multiple sclerosis. Profiling relied on immunoSEQ multiplex PCR, and the TCRdb table lists in-frame clones only, not all of them. This table holds roughly 70,000 clones, about 91% found once. The V call is TRBV7-9, the J call TRBJ2-7, with TRBD1 matching 8 bases. The origin of this receptor is a female donor with multiple sclerosis, enrolled in a pregnancy study. Sequencing used peripheral blood, obtained in the first trimester of pregnancy. The DNA for the CDR3 is TGTGCCAGCAGCTTAGGGGACAGGACCTACGAGCAGTACTTC. It yields the protein CASSLGDRTYEQYF.